The 32 T cell receptor beta chains below were found in one sample sequenced in a study of T-cell reconstitution after alpha-beta-depleted transplantation in children. TCRbeta library construction was performed incorporating unique molecular identifiers. TCRdb re-called the PCR reads with MiXCR, one entry per CDR3 protein. Of about 300,000 distinct CDR3 sequences in the sample, about a tenth were seen once. This material consisted of PBMCs, taken before TCRalphabeta/CD19-depleted stem cell transplant. All receptors derive from a boy under three years old with acute myeloid leukemia, due to receive a stem cell transplant.

In DNA form, the CDR3 reads TGCAGCGTTGAGCCCTTAACCGGACGTCCCGGCTATTTT. Its protein product is CSVEPLTGRPGYF. V usage is TRBV29-1 and J usage is TRBJ2-3, with unresolved D. The V and J ends lost 3 bases and 15 bases respectively, with 22 bases between them. The CDR3 contains 13 residues. Per germline, CDR1 SQVTM and CDR2 ANQGSEA.

The V gene is TRBV30, the J gene TRBJ2-3, with TRBD1 identical over 9 bases. V dropped 0 bases and J dropped 4; count of bases not matched to a gene: 8. Per germline, CDR1 GTSNPN and CDR2 SVGIG (reference sequence). The CDR3 consists of 16 residues. The CDR3, as DNA: TGTGCCTGGAGTGTACTCGGACAGGGGCGGGCAGATACGCAGTATTTT. Translation gives CAWSVLGQGRADTQYF.

This clonotype was counted many times. The chain joins TRBV4-2 to TRBJ1-1; 8 nucleotides align to TRBD1. The CDR3 has 17 amino acids. Per the germline V gene, CDR1 is LGHNA and CDR2 is YNFKEQ. V shed 0 bases, J shed 4 bases, and the junction held 10 bases outside the gene matches. The CDR3 protein is CASSQEEYGQGSTEAFF. The CDR3 nucleotides are TGTGCCAGCAGCCAAGAAGAGTATGGACAGGGAAGCACTGAAGCTTTCTTT.

This clonotype was recorded many times. The chain recombines TRBV29-1 with TRBJ2-7; 7 positions match TRBD1. V was clipped by 4 bases and J by 2 bases; unmatched bases: 5. The CDR3 loop spans 13 amino acids. Germline V gene sequence: CDR1 SQVTM, CDR2 ANQGSEA. The CDR3 nucleotides read TGCAGCGTTGGGGACAGCCTAGCCTACGAGCAGTACTTC. Translated, it gives CSVGDSLAYEQYF.

This clonotype came up many times. CDR3 bases: TGTGCCAGCAGCTTCTTGACTACCCTCACAGATACGCAGTATTTT. Translation: CASSFLTTLTDTQYF. The rearrangement links TRBV13 to TRBJ2-3, with a possible D match to TRBD2 (5 bases). The V gene's germline CDR1 is PRHDT and CDR2 FYEKMQ (reference sequence). The CDR3 loop spans 15 amino acids. Between the trimmed V and J ends, which lost 3 bases and 2 bases, there was a span of 12 bases.

This clonotype was seen many times. This rearrangement joins TRBV3-1 to TRBJ1-3; D unclear. The V end was cut by 1 base, the J end by 0 bases, with 7 bases between. CDR3 size: 15 residues. Germline assignment: CDR1 LGHDT and CDR2 YNNKEL (reference sequence). For the CDR3, the DNA is TGTGCCAGCAGCCAAGGACTTCTCTCTGGAAACACCATATATTTT. Its translation: CASSQGLLSGNTIYF.

The table lists this clonotype with many counts. The chain links TRBV3-1 to TRBJ1-4; D possibly corresponds to TRBD1 (5 bases). This CDR3 comprises 18 residues. Trimming took 3 bases from V and 2 from J, leaving 19 bases between them. CDR1 and CDR2 (germline): LGHDT, YNNKEL (reference sequence). The CDR3 DNA reads TGTGCCAGCAGCCAGTACGGGGCAGGGTCAGGGACTAATGAAAAACTGTTTTTT. Protein sequence: CASSQYGAGSGTNEKLFF. The full variable domain, with the rest looked up from reference TRBV3-1 and TRBJ1-4, is DTAVSQTPKYLVTQMGNDKSIKCEQNLGHDTMYWYKQDSKKFLKIMFSYNNKELIINETVPNRFSPKSPDKAHLNLHINSLELGDSAVYFCASSQYGAGSGTNEKLFFGSGTQLSVL.

In this sample, this clonotype turned up a few times. The V and J genes are TRBV3-1 and TRBJ2-1; 9 bases fit TRBD2. The J segment lost 9 bases and the V segment lost 6 bases, leaving 9 bases of the junction unmatched. CDR3 length equals 14 residues. Germline lookup yields CDR1 LGHDT and CDR2 YNNKEL (reference sequence). The CDR3 region has the DNA TGTGCCAGCAGAGCAAGAGCAGCGGGGGGTGAGCAGTTCTTC. It translates to CASRARAAGGEQFF.

This clonotype has ten or more counts. The chain uses TRBV2 and TRBJ1-2; D is undetermined. Germline assignment: CDR1 SNHLY and CDR2 FYNNEI. Trimming pared 2 bases from V and 0 bases from J, leaving 7 bases between. The CDR3 is made up of 14 amino acids. This CDR3 reads CASSESTANYGYTF. Here the CDR3 DNA reads TGTGCCAGCAGTGAAAGTACAGCTAACTATGGCTACACCTTC.

This clonotype showed up many times. This sequence joins TRBV12-3 or TRBV12-4 and TRBJ1-1; D remains ambiguous. Trimming took off 5 bases at V and 4 bases at J, with 14 bases between the two ends. The CDR3 loop spans 14 amino acids. CDR3 amino acids: CASSPRHVGTEAFF. CDR3 nucleotides: TGTGCCAGCAGTCCTAGACACGTCGGCACTGAAGCTTTCTTT.

This clonotype was observed at least ten times. The chain combines TRBV12-3 or TRBV12-4 with TRBJ2-6; D perhaps matches TRBD2 (5 bases). The CDR3 has 15 amino acids. V was cut by 6 bases and J by 1 base, with 10 bases left in between. As DNA, the CDR3 is TGTGCCAGCAGCTCGGGGTTTTCTGGGGCCAACGTCCTGACTTTC. It encodes CASSSGFSGANVLTF.

This clonotype came up many times. This sequence joins TRBV6-5 and TRBJ2-2; D gene uncertain. Trimming stripped 4 bases from V and 3 bases from J, with 6 bases between. The CDR3 spans 13 residues. Germline V CDR1 and CDR2: MNHEY, SVGAGI. The CDR3 DNA sequence: TGTGCCAGCAGTTTAATATACACCGGGGAGCTGTTTTTT. Protein sequence: CASSLIYTGELFF.

This clonotype was recorded at least ten times. The chain recombines TRBV5-1 with TRBJ2-5, with 13 bases aligning to TRBD2. Germline CDR1 reads SGHRS; CDR2 reads YFSETQ. This CDR3 has 16 amino acids. V was clipped by 2 bases and J by 4 bases; unmatched bases: 5. The CDR3, as DNA: TGCGCCAGCAGCTTTGGACTAGCGGGAGAGGGAGAGACCCAGTACTTC. Protein product: CASSFGLAGEGETQYF.

This clonotype showed up many times. The chain links TRBV7-8 to TRBJ2-7, with 7 bases identical to TRBD2. Unmatched junction bases numbered 9, after V lost 7 bases and J lost 3 bases. CDR1 is SGHVS and CDR2 is FQNEAQ in the germline V gene. The CDR3 extends over 14 amino acids. The CDR3 sequence: CASNPMGGSYEQYF. The CDR3 DNA follows: TGTGCCAGCAACCCGATGGGGGGGAGCTACGAGCAGTACTTC.

This clonotype was seen at least ten times. In nucleotides, the CDR3 is TGTGCCAGCAGCTCCCAACTAGCGGGAGCCCACGAGCAGTACTTC. Its translation: CASSSQLAGAHEQYF. The chain joins TRBV28 to TRBJ2-7, with 11 bases lining up with TRBD2. The V and J ends lost 6 bases and 5 bases, in that order; junction bases with no gene match: 9. The V gene's germline CDR1 is MDHEN and CDR2 SYDVKM. This CDR3 comprises 15 residues.

There are many counts of this clonotype. This chain joins TRBV28 and TRBJ1-5; D is unclear. CDR1 MDHEN and CDR2 SYDVKM come from the germline V gene. Trimming cost V 7 bases and J 3 bases, with 10 bases left between them. The CDR3 extends over 13 amino acids. The CDR3 DNA follows: TGTGCCAGCAATCCAGGCTTCAATCAGCCCCAGCATTTT. Residues: CASNPGFNQPQHF.

The chain links TRBV9 to TRBJ2-7; possible D gene TRBD2, 5 bases. The CDR3 has 15 residues. V was shortened by 0 bases and J by 0 bases, with 10 bases between the two germline ends. Germline CDR1 and CDR2: SGDLS and YYNGEE. CDR3 nucleotides: TGTGCCAGCAGCGTAGGGGAAGGGAGCTCCTACGAGCAGTACGTC. This codes for CASSVGEGSSYEQYV.

A few counts support this clonotype. The rearrangement joins TRBV6-5 to TRBJ2-5, with no clear D. The CDR3 has 15 amino acids. Trimming left V 0 bases short and J 7 bases short, with 15 bases between. The V gene's germline CDR1 is MNHEY and CDR2 SVGAGI. The CDR3 region has the DNA TGTGCCAGCAGTTACTCGGGCCGGGTTAGAGGGACCCAGTACTTC. Translated, it gives CASSYSGRVRGTQYF.

This clonotype showed up just a few times. The rearrangement uses TRBV7-2 and TRBJ2-1; D gene uncertain. Germline V CDR1 and CDR2: SGHTA, FQGNSA. The CDR3 sequence is 12 residues long. V was pared by 6 bases and J by 8 bases, with 11 bases between. DNA for the CDR3: TGTGCCAGCAGACCTGGATGGGATGAGCAGTTCTTC. Translation gives CASRPGWDEQFF.

This clonotype has a count of ten or more. CDR3 DNA: TGTGCCAGCAGTCCCTCGCCCCTTCGCACAGATACGCAGTATTTT. The encoded protein is CASSPSPLRTDTQYF. The chain employs TRBV7-8 and TRBJ2-3; D uncertain. The CDR3 extends over 15 amino acids. CDR1 is SGHVS and CDR2 is FQNEAQ in the germline V gene. Deletions cut 6 bases from V and 1 base from J, with 14 bases between. Supplemented by reference TRBV7-8 and TRBJ2-3, the full variable domain reads GAGVSQSPRYKVAKRGQDVALRCDPISGHVSLFWYQQALGQGPEFLTYFQNEAQLDKSGLPSDRFFAERPEGSVSTLKIQRTQQEDSAVYLCASSPSPLRTDTQYFGPGTRLTVL.

In this sample, this clonotype turned up many times. This sequence joins TRBV4-2 and TRBJ2-5, with TRBD2 matching 12 bases. Germline-derived CDR1 and CDR2 are LGHNA and YNFKEQ. The CDR3 has 19 amino acids. With V trimmed by 4 bases and J by 4 bases, 16 bases remained unmatched. CDR3 sequence (DNA): TGTGCCAGCAGCCGAGACGTTTCTAGCGGGAGGGCCCTCTTAGAGACCCAGTACTTC. It specifies CASSRDVSSGRALLETQYF.

In its sample, this clonotype was seen many times. The chain carries TRBV11-2 and TRBJ1-2; tentative D call: TRBD1 (6 bases). The CDR3 is made up of 18 amino acids. Germline assignment: CDR1 SGHAT and CDR2 FQNNGV. Trimming took off 5 bases at V and 6 bases at J, with 28 bases between the two ends. The CDR3 DNA reads TGTGCCAGCAGCCCAGATGCGAAGGGCGTGCGGGGACAACATGGCTACACCTTC. Protein product: CASSPDAKGVRGQHGYTF.

This clonotype was recorded at least ten times. The chain carries TRBV6-6 and TRBJ1-4, with a tentative D call TRBD1 (5 bases). The V and J ends lost 6 bases and 8 bases respectively, with 13 bases between them. In germline, CDR1 is MNHNY, CDR2 SVGAGI (reference sequence). The CDR3 extends over 13 amino acids. CDR3 in amino acids: CASRFDSTEKLFF. Written as DNA, the CDR3 is TGTGCCAGCAGATTTGACAGTACGGAAAAACTGTTTTTT.

This clonotype was seen many times. The chain joins TRBV28 to TRBJ2-5; D may be TRBD1 (6 bases). The germline gives CDR1 MDHEN, CDR2 SYDVKM. CDR3 length: 13 amino acids. Trimming took 6 bases from V and 5 from J, leaving 13 bases between them. The chain's CDR3 is CASRLRGWETQYF. CDR3 in DNA: TGTGCCAGCAGACTCAGGGGCTGGGAGACCCAGTACTTC.

The V call is TRBV23-1, the J call TRBJ2-5; 9 bases line up with TRBD2. TRBV23-1 is classed as an ORF, of uncertain function. The CDR3 loop spans 19 amino acids. Trimming cost V 0 bases and J 3 bases; bases outside gene matches: 14. The CDR3 region is CASSQSGLYSGRGEETQYF. Here the CDR3 DNA reads TGCGCCAGCAGTCAATCGGGCCTTTATAGCGGGAGAGGGGAAGAGACCCAGTACTTC.

This clonotype occurred a few times. This sequence joins TRBV7-3 and TRBJ2-1, with 9 bases lining up with TRBD2. V shed 5 bases, J shed 4 bases, and the junction held 18 bases outside the gene matches. This CDR3 contains 19 residues. CDR1 SGHTA and CDR2 FQGTGA come from the germline V gene. The DNA for the CDR3 is TGTGCCAGCAGCCCGAAGACTAAGGCGATAGCGGGAGCTTACAATGAGCAGTTCTTC. Translated: CASSPKTKAIAGAYNEQFF.

V and J are TRBV28 and TRBJ2-1, with 10 bases aligning to TRBD2. The germline V gene encodes CDR1 MDHEN and CDR2 SYDVKM. There are 15 residues in the CDR3. J was trimmed by 5 bases and V by 3 bases; bases with no gene match: 4. The DNA of the CDR3 is TGTGCCAGCAGTTTGGGGACTAGCGCGAACAATGAGCAGTTCTTC. Translating it yields CASSLGTSANNEQFF.

This clonotype was recorded at least ten times. The chain recombines TRBV4-3 with TRBJ2-7, with TRBD2 identical over 12 bases. This CDR3 comprises 16 residues. Per the germline V gene, CDR1 is LGHNA and CDR2 is YSLEER. V lost 0 bases to trimming and J lost 7 bases; unmatched junction nucleotides: 7. The CDR3 region is CASSQDWRLAGDEQYF. CDR3 bases: TGCGCCAGCAGCCAAGATTGGAGACTAGCGGGAGATGAGCAGTACTTC.

This clonotype was found many times. V is TRBV7-2 and J is TRBJ2-3; D is ambiguous. The V gene lost 3 bases and the J gene lost 6 bases, with 10 bases spanning the gap. The CDR3 extends over 13 amino acids. CDR1 SGHTA and CDR2 FQGNSA come from the germline V gene. CDR3 loop: CASSLYSRDTQYF. CDR3 bases: TGTGCCAGCAGCTTGTACAGCCGCGATACGCAGTATTTT.

This clonotype occurred once. The chain uses TRBV28 and TRBJ2-1, with 7 bases matching TRBD1. CDR1 and CDR2 from the germline V gene are MDHEN and SYDVKM. This CDR3 is 18 amino acids long. J lost 3 bases, V lost 6 bases, and 17 bases had no gene match. Written as DNA, the CDR3 is TGTGCCAGCAGCGGACCTAGTCGTGGACAGGCGGTCTACAATGAGCAGTTCTTC. Its translation is CASSGPSRGQAVYNEQFF.

This clonotype came up once. One base away lies a much larger clone, so this may be a sequencing read error. The chain employs TRBV4-3 and TRBJ2-7; the match to TRBD1 covers 10 bases. CDR1 and CDR2 from the germline V gene are LGHNA and YSLEER. CDR3 size: 14 residues. CDR3 DNA sequence: TGCGCCAGCAGCCAAGGACAGGGGGCTCACGACCAGTACTTC. This codes for CASSQGQGAHDQYF.

This clonotype was observed at least ten times. The V call is TRBV7-9, the J call TRBJ2-5; 10 positions agree with TRBD1. Unmatched junction bases numbered 8, after V lost 5 bases and J lost 5 bases. The CDR3 is 15 residues long. Germline V gene data show CDR1 as SEHNR and CDR2 as FQNEAQ (reference sequence). The CDR3 nucleotides read TGTGCCAGCAGCCCCCGGGACAGGGGTTGGGAGACCCAGTACTTC. Translating gives CASSPRDRGWETQYF.